What follows are 9 T cell receptor beta chains derived from one specimen sequenced in a study of blood T cell repertoires in COVID-19. Sequencing used immunoSEQ multiplex PCR; TCRdb keeps in-frame clones, though not all of them. This sample carries 30,000 or so clones, about four fifths of them seen once, and the ten largest clones take about 42%. Sequencing was carried out using peripheral blood. The receptors originated from a man of 80 years or more with active or convalescent COVID-19.

This rearrangement joins TRBV6-5 to TRBJ1-1; D is unclear. The CDR3 sequence is 13 residues long. V was trimmed by 6 bases and J by 6 bases, leaving 14 bases between them. CDR1 and CDR2 from the germline V gene are MNHEY and SVGAGI. CDR3 nucleotide sequence: TGTGCCAGCAGCCAGGCAGAGGGCGCTGAAGCTTTCTTT. Translation gives CASSQAEGAEAFF.

V gene TRBV2 combines with J gene TRBJ2-7, with 10 bases identical to TRBD2. The CDR3 extends over 16 amino acids. Per the germline V gene, CDR1 is SNHLY and CDR2 is FYNNEI. The V and J ends lost 9 bases and 5 bases, in that order; junction bases with no gene match: 16. The CDR3 here is CARQKKAGTSVNEQYF. CDR3 DNA: TGTGCCAGACAAAAAAAGGCCGGGACTAGCGTCAACGAGCAGTACTTC.

V is TRBV27 and J is TRBJ2-4; D remains ambiguous. Trimming took 1 base from V and 4 from J, leaving 14 bases between them. There are 16 residues in the CDR3. Germline CDR1 is MNHEY and CDR2 is SMNVEV (reference sequence). This chain's CDR3 is CASSLWSVPGKNIQYF. The CDR3 bases are TGTGCCAGCAGTTTATGGTCGGTACCGGGTAAAAACATTCAGTACTTC.

The chain employs TRBV19 and TRBJ1-6; possibly TRBD1 for D (6 bases). Germline V gene sequence: CDR1 LNHDA, CDR2 SQIVND (reference sequence). V shed 5 bases and J shed 5 bases, with 19 bases lying between them. The length of the CDR3 is 17 residues. The CDR3 is CASSPRTVPFNNSPLHF. CDR3 DNA sequence: TGTGCCAGTAGTCCCCGGACAGTCCCTTTCAATAATTCACCCCTCCACTTT.

The gene calls are TRBV7-9 and TRBJ1-3; a possible D gene is TRBD1 (5 bases). Germline V gene data show CDR1 as SEHNR and CDR2 as FQNEAQ (reference sequence). Trimming left V 7 bases short and J 2 bases short, with 15 bases between. The length of the CDR3 is 15 residues. CDR3 residues: CASTPTVPTGNTIYF. The CDR3 coding sequence is TGTGCCAGCACCCCGACAGTTCCTACTGGAAACACCATATATTTT.

The J gene is TRBJ2-1, the V gene TRBV19; D call uncertain. This CDR3 has 11 amino acids. Trimming took 5 bases from V and 4 from J, leaving 3 bases between them. Germline V gene sequence: CDR1 LNHDA, CDR2 SQIVND (reference sequence). The CDR3 DNA follows: TGTGCCAGTAGTCTATACAATGAGCAGTTCTTC. Residues: CASSLYNEQFF.

This chain uses TRBV29-1 with TRBJ1-2, with 7 bases aligning to TRBD1. Germline V gene lookup returns CDR1 SQVTM and CDR2 ANQGSEA. CDR3 length: 13 amino acids. Unmatched junction bases numbered 9, after V lost 6 bases and J lost 5 bases. The DNA for the CDR3 is TGCAGCGTCGAAACCGGGACAGATTATGGCTACACCTTC. It yields the protein CSVETGTDYGYTF.

V is TRBV5-4 and J is TRBJ1-1; D gene uncertain. The length of the CDR3 is 13 residues. V gave up 2 bases and J gave up 0 bases, with 5 bases separating them. CDR1 and CDR2 (germline): SGHNT, YYREEE (reference sequence). The CDR3 is CASSFQMNTEAFF. For the CDR3, the DNA is TGTGCCAGCAGCTTTCAGATGAACACTGAAGCTTTCTTT.

The chain carries TRBV30 and TRBJ1-4; TRBD1 matches 7 bases. In germline, CDR1 is GTSNPN, CDR2 SVGIG (reference sequence). Losses at the gene ends were 3 bases for V and 8 bases for J; bases not matched to a gene: 12. The CDR3 runs to 15 residues. The CDR3 sequence: CAWSPGPGGHEKLFF. The CDR3 nucleotides are TGTGCCTGGAGCCCCGGTCCAGGGGGACACGAAAAACTGTTTTTT.